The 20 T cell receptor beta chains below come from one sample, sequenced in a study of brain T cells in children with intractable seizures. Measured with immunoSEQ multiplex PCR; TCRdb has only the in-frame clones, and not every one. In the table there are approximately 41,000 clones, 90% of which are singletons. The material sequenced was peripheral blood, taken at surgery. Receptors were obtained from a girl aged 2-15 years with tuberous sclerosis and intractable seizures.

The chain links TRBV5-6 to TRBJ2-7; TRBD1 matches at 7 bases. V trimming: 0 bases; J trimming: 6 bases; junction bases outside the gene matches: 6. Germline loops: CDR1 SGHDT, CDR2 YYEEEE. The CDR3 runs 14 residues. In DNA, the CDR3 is TGTGCCAGCAGCTTGGTACAGGGGAATGGCGAGCAGTACTTC. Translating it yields CASSLVQGNGEQYF.

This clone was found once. CDR3: CSARAGDTQYF. For the CDR3, the DNA is TGCAGTGCTAGGGCAGGAGATACGCAGTATTTT. The chain has TRBV20-1 and TRBJ2-3; D not certain. From germline, CDR1 is DFQATT and CDR2 SNEGSKA (reference sequence). The length of the CDR3 is 11 residues. V shed 3 bases and J shed 5 bases, with 6 bases lying between them.

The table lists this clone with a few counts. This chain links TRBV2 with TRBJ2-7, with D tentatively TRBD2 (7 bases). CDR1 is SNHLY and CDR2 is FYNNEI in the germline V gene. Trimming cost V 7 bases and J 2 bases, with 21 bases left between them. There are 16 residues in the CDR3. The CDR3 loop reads CASTPFGGQLPYEQYF. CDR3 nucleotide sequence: TGTGCCAGCACCCCATTCGGGGGGCAACTCCCCTACGAGCAGTACTTC.

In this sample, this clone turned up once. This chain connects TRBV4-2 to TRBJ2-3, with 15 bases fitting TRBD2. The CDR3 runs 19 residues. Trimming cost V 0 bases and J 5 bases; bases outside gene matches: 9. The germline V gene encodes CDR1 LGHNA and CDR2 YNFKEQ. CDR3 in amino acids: CASSQDSGLAGGPGDTQYF. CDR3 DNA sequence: TGTGCCAGCAGCCAAGATAGCGGACTAGCGGGGGGGCCGGGAGATACGCAGTATTTT.

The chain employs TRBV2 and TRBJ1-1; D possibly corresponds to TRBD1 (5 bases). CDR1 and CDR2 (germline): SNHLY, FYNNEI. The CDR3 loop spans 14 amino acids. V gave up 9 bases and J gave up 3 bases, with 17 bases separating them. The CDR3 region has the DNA TGTGCCAGTCGGTCTGCCGGGGCGGACACTGAAGCTTTCTTT. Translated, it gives CASRSAGADTEAFF.

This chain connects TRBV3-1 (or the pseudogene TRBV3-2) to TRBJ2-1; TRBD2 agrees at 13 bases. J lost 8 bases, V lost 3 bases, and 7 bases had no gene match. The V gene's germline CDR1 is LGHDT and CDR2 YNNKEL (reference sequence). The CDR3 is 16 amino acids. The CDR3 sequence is CASSHRLAGGSHEQFF. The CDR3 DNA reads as TGTGCCAGCAGCCACCGACTAGCGGGGGGTAGTCATGAGCAGTTCTTC.

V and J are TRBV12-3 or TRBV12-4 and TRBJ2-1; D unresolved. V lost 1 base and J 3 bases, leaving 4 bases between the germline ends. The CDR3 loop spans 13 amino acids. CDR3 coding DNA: TGTGCCAGCAGTTTAGGCTTCTACAATGAGCAGTTCTTC. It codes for CASSLGFYNEQFF.

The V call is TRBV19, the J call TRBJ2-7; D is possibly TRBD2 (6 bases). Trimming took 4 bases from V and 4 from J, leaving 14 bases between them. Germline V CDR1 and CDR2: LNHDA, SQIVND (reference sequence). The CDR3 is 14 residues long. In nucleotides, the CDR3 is TGTGCCAGTAGTAGCGGGGCGGGTAGGTACGAGCAGTACTTC. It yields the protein CASSSGAGRYEQYF.

The CDR3 DNA reads as TGCAGTGTAGCTGGGGCCGCCGGCTACACCTTC. It yields the protein CSVAGAAGYTF. This chain links TRBV20-1 with TRBJ1-2, with a tentative D call TRBD1 (5 bases). The germline V gene has CDR1 DFQATT and CDR2 SNEGSKA (reference sequence). The germline V and J ends were trimmed by 7 bases and 8 bases, with 14 bases remaining between them. The length of the CDR3 is 11 residues.

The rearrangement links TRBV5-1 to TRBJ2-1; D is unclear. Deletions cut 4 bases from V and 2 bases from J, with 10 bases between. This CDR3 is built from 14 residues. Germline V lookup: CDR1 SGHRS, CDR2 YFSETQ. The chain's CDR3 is CASSDWAAYNEQFF. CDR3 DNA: TGCGCCAGCAGCGACTGGGCGGCCTACAATGAGCAGTTCTTC.

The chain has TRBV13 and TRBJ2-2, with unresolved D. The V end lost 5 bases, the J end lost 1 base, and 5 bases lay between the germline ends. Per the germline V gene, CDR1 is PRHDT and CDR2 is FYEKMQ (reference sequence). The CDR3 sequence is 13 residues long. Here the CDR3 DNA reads TGTGCCAGCAGCGCGGAGAACACCGGGGAGCTGTTTTTT. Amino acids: CASSAENTGELFF.

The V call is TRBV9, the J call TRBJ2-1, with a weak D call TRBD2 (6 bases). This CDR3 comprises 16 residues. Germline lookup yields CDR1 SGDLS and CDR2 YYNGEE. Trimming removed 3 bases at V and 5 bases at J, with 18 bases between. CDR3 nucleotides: TGTGCCAGCAGCGCTCAGGACACCCCGGGAGACAATGAGCAGTTCTTC. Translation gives CASSAQDTPGDNEQFF.

The CDR3 sequence is CASDAPYEQYV. The DNA for the CDR3 is TGCGCCAGCGACGCCCCGTACGAGCAGTACGTC. The chain is built from TRBV23-1 and TRBJ2-7; D is undetermined. TRBV23-1 is recorded as an ORF, its role being uncertain. V dropped 8 bases and J dropped 4 bases, with 9 bases sitting between them. The CDR3 loop spans 11 amino acids.

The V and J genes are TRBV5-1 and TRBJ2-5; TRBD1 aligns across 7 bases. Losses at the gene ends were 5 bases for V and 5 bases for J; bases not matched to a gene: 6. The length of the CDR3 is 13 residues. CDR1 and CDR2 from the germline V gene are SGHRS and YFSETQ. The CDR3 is CASRKQGWETQYF. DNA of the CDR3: TGCGCCAGCAGAAAACAGGGGTGGGAGACCCAGTACTTC.

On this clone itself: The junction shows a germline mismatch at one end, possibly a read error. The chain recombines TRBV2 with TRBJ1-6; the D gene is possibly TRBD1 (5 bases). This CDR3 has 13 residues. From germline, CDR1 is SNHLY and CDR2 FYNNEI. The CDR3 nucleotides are TGTGCCAGCAGTGAACAATACCGGGGCCCGGGGGACTTT. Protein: CASSEQYRGPGDF.

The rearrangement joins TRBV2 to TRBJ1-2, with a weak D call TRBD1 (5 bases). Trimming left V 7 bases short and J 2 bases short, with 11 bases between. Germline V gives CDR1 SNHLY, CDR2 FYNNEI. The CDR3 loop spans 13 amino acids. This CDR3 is CASMRDGNYGYTF. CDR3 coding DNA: TGTGCCAGCATGAGGGACGGCAACTATGGCTACACCTTC.

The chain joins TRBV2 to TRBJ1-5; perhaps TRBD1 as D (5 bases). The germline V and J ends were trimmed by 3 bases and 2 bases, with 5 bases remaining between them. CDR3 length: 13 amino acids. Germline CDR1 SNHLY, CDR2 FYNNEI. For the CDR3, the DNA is TGTGCCAGCAGTGACAGGGGCAATCAGCCCCAGCATTTT. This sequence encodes CASSDRGNQPQHF.

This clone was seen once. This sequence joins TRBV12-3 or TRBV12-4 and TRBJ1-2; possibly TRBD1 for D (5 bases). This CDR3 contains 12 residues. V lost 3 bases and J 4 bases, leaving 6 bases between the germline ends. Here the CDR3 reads CASSFGTYGYTF. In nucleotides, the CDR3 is TGTGCCAGCAGTTTCGGGACCTATGGCTACACCTTC.

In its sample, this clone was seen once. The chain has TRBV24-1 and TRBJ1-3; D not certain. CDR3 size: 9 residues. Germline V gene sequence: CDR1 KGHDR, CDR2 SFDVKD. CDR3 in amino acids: CARGNTIYF. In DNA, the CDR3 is TGTGCACGCGGAAACACCATATATTTT.

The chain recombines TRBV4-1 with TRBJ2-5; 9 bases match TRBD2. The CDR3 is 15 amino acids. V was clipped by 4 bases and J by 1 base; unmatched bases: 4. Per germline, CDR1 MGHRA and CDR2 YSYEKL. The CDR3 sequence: CASSPQRGAQETQYF. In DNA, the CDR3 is TGCGCCAGCAGCCCGCAGCGGGGGGCCCAAGAGACCCAGTACTTC.